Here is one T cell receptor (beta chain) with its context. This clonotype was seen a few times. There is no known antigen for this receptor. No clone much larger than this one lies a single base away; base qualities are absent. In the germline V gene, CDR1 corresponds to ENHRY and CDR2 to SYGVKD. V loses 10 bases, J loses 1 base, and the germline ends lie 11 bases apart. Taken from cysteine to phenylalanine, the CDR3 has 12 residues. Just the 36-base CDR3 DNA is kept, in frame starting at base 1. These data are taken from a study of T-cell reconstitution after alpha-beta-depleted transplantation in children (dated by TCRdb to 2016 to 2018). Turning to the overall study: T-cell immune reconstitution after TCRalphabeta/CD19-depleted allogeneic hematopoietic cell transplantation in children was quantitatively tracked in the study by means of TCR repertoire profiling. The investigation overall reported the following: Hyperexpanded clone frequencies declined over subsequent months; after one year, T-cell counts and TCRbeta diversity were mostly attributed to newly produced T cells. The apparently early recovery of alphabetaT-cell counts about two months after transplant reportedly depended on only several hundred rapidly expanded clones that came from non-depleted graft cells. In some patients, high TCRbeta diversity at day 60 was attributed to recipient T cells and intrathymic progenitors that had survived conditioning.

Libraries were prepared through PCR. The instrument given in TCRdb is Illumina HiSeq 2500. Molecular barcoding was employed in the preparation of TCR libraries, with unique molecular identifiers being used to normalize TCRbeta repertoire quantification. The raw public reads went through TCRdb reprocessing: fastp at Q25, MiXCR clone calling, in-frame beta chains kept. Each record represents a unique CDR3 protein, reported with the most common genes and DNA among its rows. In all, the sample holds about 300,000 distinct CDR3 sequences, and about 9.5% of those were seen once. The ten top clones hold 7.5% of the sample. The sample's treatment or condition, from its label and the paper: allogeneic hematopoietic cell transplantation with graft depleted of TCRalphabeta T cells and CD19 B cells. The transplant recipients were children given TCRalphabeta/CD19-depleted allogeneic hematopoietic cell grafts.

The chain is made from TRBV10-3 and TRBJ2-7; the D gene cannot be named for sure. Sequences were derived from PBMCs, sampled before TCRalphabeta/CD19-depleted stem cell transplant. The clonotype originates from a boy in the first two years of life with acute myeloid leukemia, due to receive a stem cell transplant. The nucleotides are TGTGCCACGTCTCATGGATCCTACGAGCAGTACTTC. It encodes CATSHGSYEQYF.